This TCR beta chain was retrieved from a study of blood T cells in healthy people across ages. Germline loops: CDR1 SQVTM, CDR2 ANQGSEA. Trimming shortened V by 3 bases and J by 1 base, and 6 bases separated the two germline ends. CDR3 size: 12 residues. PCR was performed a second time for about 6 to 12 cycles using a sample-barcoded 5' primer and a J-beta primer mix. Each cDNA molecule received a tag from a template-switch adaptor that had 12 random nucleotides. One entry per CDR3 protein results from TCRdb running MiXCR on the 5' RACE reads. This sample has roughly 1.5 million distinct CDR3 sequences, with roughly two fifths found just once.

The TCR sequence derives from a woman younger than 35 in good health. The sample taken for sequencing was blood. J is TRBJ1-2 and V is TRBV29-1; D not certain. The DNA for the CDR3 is TGCAGCGTTGACGGCGATAACTATGGCTACACCTTC. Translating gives CSVDGDNYGYTF.